The 20 T cell receptor beta chains in this list originate from one sample, sequenced in a study of shared clonotypes between healthy human individuals. Here immunoSEQ multiplex PCR was the method, and the copy in TCRdb shows in-frame clones only, minus some. This sample has a few million clones, with around 90% found just once. What was sequenced was naive CD4+ T cells sorted from blood. Specified subset: CD45RA+ positively selected. The source of these receptors is a man aged 18 to 30 in good health.

About this clone itself: The sample holds other DNA sequences that translate to the same CDR3. The V call is TRBV28, the J call TRBJ2-2; D call uncertain. CDR1 is MDHEN, CDR2 SYDVKM, per germline. V was trimmed by 7 bases and J by 1 base, leaving 4 bases between them. This CDR3 has 12 residues. In nucleotides, the CDR3 is TGTGCCAGCATCGGGAACACCGGGGAGCTGTTTTTT. Protein: CASIGNTGELFF.

The chain links TRBV6-5 to TRBJ2-5, with 7 bases aligning to TRBD2. The CDR3 runs to 13 residues. Germline V gene data show CDR1 as MNHEY and CDR2 as SVGAGI. V dropped 7 bases and J dropped 4; count of bases not matched to a gene: 6. In DNA, the CDR3 is TGTGCCAGCAAAGGCGGGAGTGGAGAGACCCAGTACTTC. This sequence encodes CASKGGSGETQYF.

The rearrangement links TRBV2 to TRBJ2-7; weak D call: TRBD2 (7 bases). V was shortened by 4 bases and J by 6 bases, with 16 bases between the two germline ends. Germline-derived CDR1 and CDR2 are SNHLY and FYNNEI. The CDR3 is 14 amino acids. CDR3 amino acids: CASSGRGGSSEQYF. CDR3 DNA sequence: TGTGCCAGCAGTGGGCGCGGGGGCTCGTCCGAGCAGTACTTC.

This chain joins TRBV7-2 and TRBJ2-7; no firm D call. The CDR3 has 15 amino acids. Germline CDR1 is SGHTA and CDR2 is FQGNSA. V was cut by 5 bases and J by 0 bases, with 14 bases left in between. The CDR3: CASSRQSGDSYEQYF. In nucleotides, the CDR3 is TGTGCCAGCAGCCGTCAGTCGGGTGACTCCTACGAGCAGTACTTC.

The rearrangement joins TRBV7-3 to TRBJ2-5; D is possibly TRBD1 or TRBD2 (5 bases each). The CDR3 length is 15 residues. The V gene's germline CDR1 is SGHTA and CDR2 FQGTGA. V dropped 5 bases and J dropped 0 bases, with 13 bases sitting between them. The chain's CDR3 is CASSPMGRDQETQYF. The CDR3 nucleotides read TGTGCCAGCAGCCCCATGGGGCGGGACCAAGAGACCCAGTACTTC.

The table lists this clone with a count of one. The chain carries TRBV7-2 and TRBJ2-5; D remains unclear. This CDR3 contains 13 residues. Germline V gene lookup returns CDR1 SGHTA and CDR2 FQGNSA. Trimming removed 3 bases at V and 2 bases at J, with 7 bases between. CDR3 in amino acids: CASSLRYQETQYF. CDR3 DNA: TGTGCCAGCAGCTTGCGGTATCAAGAGACCCAGTACTTC.

This chain uses TRBV27 with TRBJ1-1; D gene unclear. V was trimmed by 2 bases and J by 2 bases, leaving 12 bases between them. The CDR3 sequence is 15 residues long. CDR1 and CDR2 from the germline V gene are MNHEY and SMNVEV (reference sequence). The CDR3 nucleotides are TGTGCCAGCAGTTTAGCCCCGCGCCTCAACACTGAAGCTTTCTTT. Its protein product is CASSLAPRLNTEAFF.

This chain joins TRBV5-1 and TRBJ2-2, with TRBD1 matching 12 bases. The junction had 2 bases not matched to a gene; V was cut back by 2 bases and J by 6 bases. In germline, CDR1 is SGHRS, CDR2 YFSETQ. CDR3 length equals 15 residues. The CDR3 coding sequence is TGCGCCAGCAGCTTCGGGGACAGGGGGCCCGGGGAGCTGTTTTTT. This codes for CASSFGDRGPGELFF.

CDR3 DNA sequence: TGTGCCAGCAGCCGATGGGGACAGGGCGGCAGCGAGCAGTACTTC. Encoded protein: CASSRWGQGGSEQYF. V gene TRBV7-3 combines with J gene TRBJ2-7, with TRBD1 matching 9 bases. The V and J ends lost 5 bases and 6 bases, in that order; junction bases with no gene match: 11. The CDR3 consists of 15 residues. Germline V gene lookup returns CDR1 SGHTA and CDR2 FQGTGA.

The sample holds one count of this clone. The V and J genes are TRBV19 and TRBJ1-2, with TRBD1 as a possible D gene (5 bases). This CDR3 contains 15 residues. V gave up 3 bases and J gave up 5 bases, with 16 bases separating them. The germline V gene has CDR1 LNHDA and CDR2 SQIVND (reference sequence). This CDR3 is CASSMKLQGTYGYTF. CDR3 coding DNA: TGTGCCAGTAGTATGAAGCTCCAGGGAACTTATGGCTACACCTTC.

J is TRBJ1-5 and V is TRBV10-3; 10 nucleotides agree with TRBD1. The CDR3 covers 15 residues. After removal of 11 bases from V and 1 base from J, the junction contained 8 bases not matched to a gene. Germline V CDR1 and CDR2: ENHRY, SYGVKD. As DNA, the CDR3 is TGTGCCTTGGGGGGGACAGGGGAAAGCAATCAGCCCCAGCATTTT. This codes for CALGGTGESNQPQHF.

The rearrangement links TRBV7-9 to TRBJ2-7; D gene uncertain. This CDR3 is 14 amino acids long. V was pared by 0 bases and J by 3 bases, with 9 bases between. Germline V CDR1 and CDR2: SEHNR, FQNEAQ (reference sequence). The CDR3 reads CASSLAGMDYEQYF. The CDR3 coding sequence is TGTGCCAGCAGCTTAGCAGGGATGGACTACGAGCAGTACTTC.

This CDR3 reads CASREEVEQFF. The CDR3 nucleotides are TGTGCCAGCAGGGAGGAGGTAGAGCAGTTCTTC. This sequence joins TRBV2 and TRBJ2-1; possibly TRBD2 for D (5 bases). The CDR3 covers 11 residues. CDR1 is SNHLY, CDR2 FYNNEI, per germline. Trimming stripped 6 bases from V and 10 bases from J, with 10 bases between.

This chain joins TRBV19 and TRBJ1-4; no clear D gene. Deletions cut 5 bases from V and 3 bases from J, with 10 bases between. This CDR3 has 14 residues. Germline CDR1 and CDR2: LNHDA and SQIVND (reference sequence). The CDR3 loop is CASSEGWANEKLFF. The CDR3 region has the DNA TGTGCCAGTAGTGAGGGTTGGGCTAATGAAAAACTGTTTTTT.

V is TRBV9 and J is TRBJ2-2, with D unresolved. The ends were cut back, 4 bases at V and 4 bases at J, with 14 bases in the middle. Germline CDR1 and CDR2: SGDLS and YYNGEE. The CDR3 spans 15 residues. In DNA form, the CDR3 reads TGTGCCAGCAGCCCCTTGGCGACGGGCACCGGGGAGCTGTTTTTT. As protein: CASSPLATGTGELFF.

This clone occurred once. This specimen includes other DNA sequences encoding the same CDR3. The chain recombines TRBV2 with TRBJ2-2; D not resolved. The CDR3 is 12 residues long. V shed 6 bases and J shed 3 bases, with 5 bases lying between them. Germline V lookup: CDR1 SNHLY, CDR2 FYNNEI. Here the CDR3 reads CASRDDTGELFF. As DNA, the CDR3 is TGTGCCAGCAGGGACGACACCGGGGAGCTGTTTTTT. Looking up the rest from reference TRBV2 and TRBJ2-2 gives the full variable domain: EPEVTQTPSHQVTQMGQEVILRCVPISNHLYFYWYRQILGQKVEFLVSFYNNEISEKSEIFDDQFSVERPDGSNFTLKIRSTKLEDSAMYFCASRDDTGELFFGEGSRLTVL.

The V call is TRBV7-2, the J call TRBJ2-7, with 8 bases identical to TRBD1. J gave up 5 bases and V 3 bases, and 3 bases lay outside the gene matches. This CDR3 has 13 amino acids. CDR1 is SGHTA and CDR2 is FQGNSA in the germline V gene. The CDR3 sequence is CASSLQQGDEQYF. The CDR3 DNA sequence: TGTGCCAGCAGCTTGCAACAGGGGGACGAGCAGTACTTC. Full variable domain (rest looked up from reference TRBV7-2 and TRBJ2-7): GAGVSQSPSNKVTEKGKDVELRCDPISGHTALYWYRQSLGQGLEFLIYFQGNSAPDKSGLPSDRFSAERTGGSVSTLTIQRTQQEDSAVYLCASSLQQGDEQYFGPGTRLTVT.

The V call is TRBV11-2, the J call TRBJ1-3; D possibly corresponds to TRBD1 (6 bases). This CDR3 has 14 residues. The germline V gene encodes CDR1 SGHAT and CDR2 FQNNGV. Trimming took 5 bases from V and 0 from J, leaving 8 bases between them. CDR3 in DNA: TGTGCCAGCAGCCTGGACAGCTCTGGAAACACCATATATTTT. Encoded protein: CASSLDSSGNTIYF.

J is TRBJ1-4 and V is TRBV2, with a possible D match to TRBD1 (5 bases). The CDR3 totals 12 residues. Trimming shortened V by 5 bases and J by 8 bases, and 9 bases separated the two germline ends. The germline V gene has CDR1 SNHLY and CDR2 FYNNEI. This CDR3 reads CASSPEGEKLFF. CDR3 nucleotides: TGTGCCAGCAGTCCTGAGGGGGAAAAACTGTTTTTT. The variable domain in full, with the rest retrieved from reference TRBV2 and TRBJ1-4, is EPEVTQTPSHQVTQMGQEVILRCVPISNHLYFYWYRQILGQKVEFLVSFYNNEISEKSEIFDDQFSVERPDGSNFTLKIRSTKLEDSAMYFCASSPEGEKLFFGSGTQLSVL.

This chain links TRBV18 with TRBJ2-2; TRBD1 aligns across 9 bases. CDR1 and CDR2 from the germline V gene are KGHSH and LQKENI. The J segment lost 2 bases and the V segment lost 3 bases, leaving 4 bases of the junction unmatched. This CDR3 spans 16 amino acids. CDR3 sequence reads: CASSPTDRGNTGELFF. As DNA, the CDR3 is TGTGCCAGCTCACCTACGGACAGGGGCAACACCGGGGAGCTGTTTTTT.